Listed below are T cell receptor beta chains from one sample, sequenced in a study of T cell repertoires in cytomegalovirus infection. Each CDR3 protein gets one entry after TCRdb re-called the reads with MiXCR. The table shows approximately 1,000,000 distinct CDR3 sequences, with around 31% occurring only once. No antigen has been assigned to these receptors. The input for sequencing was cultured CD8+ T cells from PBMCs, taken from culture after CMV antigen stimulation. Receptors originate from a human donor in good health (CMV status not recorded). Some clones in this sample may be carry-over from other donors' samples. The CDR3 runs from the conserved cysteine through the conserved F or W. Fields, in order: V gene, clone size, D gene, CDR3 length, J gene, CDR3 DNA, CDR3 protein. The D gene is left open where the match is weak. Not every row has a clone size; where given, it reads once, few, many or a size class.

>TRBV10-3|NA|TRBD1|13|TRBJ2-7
TGTGCCATCATAGGCGGGACAGGAGGAGAGCAGTACTTC
CAIIGGTGGEQYF
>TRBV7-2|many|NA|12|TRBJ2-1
TGTGCCAGCAACCTCTTGGGCAATGAGCAGTTCTTC
CASNLLGNEQFF
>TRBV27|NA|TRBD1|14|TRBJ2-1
TGTGCCAGCCACAAAGGGGGCTCCTACAATGAGCAGTTGTTC
CASHKGGSYNEQLF
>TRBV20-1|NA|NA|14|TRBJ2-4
TGCAGTGCTAGTCTGGCAGTGGCCCCCGACATTCAGTACTTC
CSASLAVAPDIQYF
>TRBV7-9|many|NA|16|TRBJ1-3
TGTGCCAGCAGCTTCCTCGGCGGGTATGATGGAAACACCATATATTTT
CASSFLGGYDGNTIYF
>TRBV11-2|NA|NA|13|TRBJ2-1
TGTGCCAGCAGCTTATCTCAGGAGCGAGAGCAGTTCTTC
CASSLSQEREQFF
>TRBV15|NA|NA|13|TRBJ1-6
TGTGCCACCAGCAAAGATACTAACTCACCCCTCCACTTT
CATSKDTNSPLHF
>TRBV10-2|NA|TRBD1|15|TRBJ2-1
TGCGCCAGCAGTGAAACGGGACAGGACTACAATGAGCAGTTCTTC
CASSETGQDYNEQFF
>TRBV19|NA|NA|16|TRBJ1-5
TGTGCCAGTAGTATAGGGCCGCAGGGAATCAATCAGCCCCAGCATTTT
CASSIGPQGINQPQHF
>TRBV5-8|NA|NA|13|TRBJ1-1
TGTGCCAGCAGCTACTACCAGGACACTGAAGCTTTCTTT
CASSYYQDTEAFF
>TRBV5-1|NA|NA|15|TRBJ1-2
TGCGCCAGCAGCTTGGAGGGATTAGACGACTATGGCTACACCTTC
CASSLEGLDDYGYTF
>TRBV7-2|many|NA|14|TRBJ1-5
TGTGCCAGCAGCTTGAAAGTCGGTAATCAGCCCCAGCATTTT
CASSLKVGNQPQHF
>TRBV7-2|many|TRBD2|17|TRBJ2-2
TGTGCCAGCAGCTTAGCGGAGGGACTAGAGTTAACCGGGGAGCTGTTTTTT
CASSLAEGLELTGELFF
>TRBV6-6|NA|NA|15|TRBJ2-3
TGTGCCAGCAGTGATCAGGGTTATATCACAGATACGCAGTATTTT
CASSDQGYITDTQYF
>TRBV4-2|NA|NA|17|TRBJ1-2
TGTGCCAGCAGCCAAGAACCCTTTCTACAGGGCCCAAATGGCTACACCTTC
CASSQEPFLQGPNGYTF
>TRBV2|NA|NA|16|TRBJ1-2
TGTGCCAGCAACCGACTGGTTTTGCCGGGGCCTTATGGCTACACCTTC
CASNRLVLPGPYGYTF
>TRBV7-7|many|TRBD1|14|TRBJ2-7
TGTGCTAGCAGCTTCAGACAGGGTGACTACGAGCAGTACTTC
CASSFRQGDYEQYF
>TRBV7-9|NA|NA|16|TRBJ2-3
TGTGCCAGCAGCCCCCCCGGGGCGACTAGCACAGATACGCAGTATTTT
CASSPPGATSTDTQYF
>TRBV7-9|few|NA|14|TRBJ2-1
TGTGCCAGCAGATTTGATTGGGGAAGCGATGAGCAGTTCTTC
CASRFDWGSDEQFF
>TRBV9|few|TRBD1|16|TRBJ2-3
TGTGCCAGCAGAGACCCGGGACAGGGGGGCACAGATACGCAGTATTTT
CASRDPGQGGTDTQYF
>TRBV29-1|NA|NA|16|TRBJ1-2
TGCAGCGTTGAAGATCCCTTGGCAGGGGACGTCTATGGCTACACCTTC
CSVEDPLAGDVYGYTF
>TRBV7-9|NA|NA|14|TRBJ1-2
TGTGCCAGCAGCTTAGGAGGCCAGTTCTATGGCTACACCTTC
CASSLGGQFYGYTF
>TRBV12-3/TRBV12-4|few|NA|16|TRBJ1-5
TGTGCCAGCAGTTTAGCGCCCCCAGGGCAAGGGCAGCCCCAGCATTTT
CASSLAPPGQGQPQHF
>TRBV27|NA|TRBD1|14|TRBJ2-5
TGTGCCAGCAGTAAATCCGGACAGGGGGCTGCGGGGTACTTC
CASSKSGQGAAGYF
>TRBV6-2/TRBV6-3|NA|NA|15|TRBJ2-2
TGTGCCGGAGGTTGGACGGATTTTAGTACCGGGGAGCTGTTTTTT
CAGGWTDFSTGELFF